The clone carrying this TCR beta chain was seen many times. Its cognate antigen is unknown. This specimen comes from a study of neurological immune-mediated disorders. Points from the study as a whole: Phylogenetic grouping assigned the repertoires of 18 of 34 multiple sclerosis patients to a single related-CDR3 cluster, representing a possible signature. For the multiple sclerosis repertoire cluster, an association with any clinical or MRI feature was absent.

TCRdb called the 5' RACE reads again in MiXCR, with one record for every CDR3 protein. The sample includes some 60,000 distinct CDR3 sequences, approximately 4.6% of them seen just once. The sequencing sample was made of PBMCs. The TCR originated in a woman aged 50 to 60 with multiple sclerosis.

The CDR3 reads CSVGPGGRQDTQYF. For the CDR3, the DNA is TGCAGCGTTGGGCCGGGGGGGCGACAAGATACGCAGTATTTT. The rearrangement uses TRBV29-1 and TRBJ2-3; 8 positions agree with TRBD2. CDR1 and CDR2 (germline): SQVTM, ANQGSEA. There are 14 residues in the CDR3. The V gene end was trimmed by 4 bases and the J gene end by 5 bases; junction bases not matched to a gene: 8.